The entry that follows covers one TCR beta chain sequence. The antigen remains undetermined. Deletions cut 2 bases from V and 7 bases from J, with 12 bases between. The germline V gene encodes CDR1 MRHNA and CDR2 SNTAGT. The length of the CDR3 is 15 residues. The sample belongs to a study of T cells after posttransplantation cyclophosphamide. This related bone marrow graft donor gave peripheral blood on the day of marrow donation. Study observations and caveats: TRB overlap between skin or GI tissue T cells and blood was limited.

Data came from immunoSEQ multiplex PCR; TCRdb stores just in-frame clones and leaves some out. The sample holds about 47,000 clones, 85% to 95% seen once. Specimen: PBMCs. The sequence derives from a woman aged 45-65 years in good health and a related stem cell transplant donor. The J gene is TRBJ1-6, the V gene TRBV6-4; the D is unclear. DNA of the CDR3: TGTGCCAGCAGTGACGAGGGCAGACTGAATTCACCCCTCCACTTT. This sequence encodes CASSDEGRLNSPLHF.